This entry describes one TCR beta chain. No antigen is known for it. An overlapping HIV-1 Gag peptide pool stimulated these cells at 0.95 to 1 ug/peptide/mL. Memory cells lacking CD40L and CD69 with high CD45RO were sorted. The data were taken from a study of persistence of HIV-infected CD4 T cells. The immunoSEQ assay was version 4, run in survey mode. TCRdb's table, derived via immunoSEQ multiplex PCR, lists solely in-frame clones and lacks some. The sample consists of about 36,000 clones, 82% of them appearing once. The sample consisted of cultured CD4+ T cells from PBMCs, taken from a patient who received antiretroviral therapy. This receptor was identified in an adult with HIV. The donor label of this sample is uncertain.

Here the CDR3 reads CASSPRTGEDGYTF. CDR3 nucleotides: TGCGCCAGCAGCCCCCGGACAGGGGAGGATGGCTACACCTTC. This chain connects TRBV5-1 to TRBJ1-2; TRBD1 aligns across 9 bases. Germline assignment: CDR1 SGHRS and CDR2 YFSETQ. CDR3 size: 14 residues. Losses at the gene ends were 4 bases for V and 6 bases for J; bases not matched to a gene: 7.